This TCR beta chain emerged from a study of blood T cell repertoires in COVID-19. Study-level background: Acute and convalescent COVID-19 specimens originated in the United States, Italy and Spain. The analysed material was cDNA or gDNA that came from T cells, B-cell-depleted T cells, or PBMCs.

The CDR3 spans 15 residues. This clone showed up just once. Authors' analysis steps: Amplification with reference gene primers provided the estimates of nucleated cell counts. Produced via immunoSEQ multiplex PCR; TCRdb's table is partial and in-frame only. Clonal size and the V and J genes are those of that table, whereas D and trimming came from the DNA. Of 100,000 to 150,000 clones listed, about 89% are singletons. The rearrangement uses TRBV21-1 and TRBJ1-1; TRBD1 is the table's D call, not checked against the DNA. TRBV21-1 is described as a pseudogene. Sequenced material: peripheral blood. The sequence came from a man aged 45-65 years with active or convalescent COVID-19. This CDR3 is CASIKGTGKNTEAFF. CDR3 bases: TGTGCCAGCATCAAAGGGACAGGGAAGAACACTGAAGCTTTCTTT.